This passage covers 31 T cell receptor beta chains from one sample sequenced in a study of blood T cell repertoires in COVID-19. Sequencing was performed with immunoSEQ multiplex PCR; in TCRdb, only in-frame clones are kept and a portion is missing. In the table there are about 280,000 clones, around 85% of which are singletons. The sequenced sample consisted of PBMCs or T cells enriched from blood (not recorded which). The origin of the receptors is a woman aged 35 to 49 who had recovered from COVID-19.

The V and J genes are TRBV19 and TRBJ1-2; D is unresolved. The CDR3 is made up of 16 amino acids. The germline CDR1 and CDR2 sequences are LNHDA and SQIVND (reference sequence). Deletions cut 6 bases from V and 2 bases from J, with 19 bases between. Here the CDR3 reads CASSTGRLGANYGYTF. For the CDR3, the DNA is TGTGCCAGTAGCACCGGGCGGCTGGGAGCCAACTATGGCTACACCTTC.

The rearrangement uses TRBV7-8 and TRBJ2-1, with 14 bases matching TRBD2. V shed 1 base and J 8 bases; nucleotides not matched to a gene: 4. Germline-derived CDR1 and CDR2 are SGHVS and FQNEAQ. There are 16 residues in the CDR3. Here the CDR3 reads CASSLVGTSGSYEQFF. The CDR3 region has the DNA TGTGCCAGCAGCTTAGTGGGGACTAGCGGGAGTTATGAGCAGTTCTTC.

The table lists this clone with a few counts. The J gene is TRBJ1-6, the V gene TRBV6-5, with TRBD1 identical over 7 bases. CDR1 and CDR2 (germline): MNHEY, SVGAGI. V lost 5 bases, J lost 10 bases, and 11 bases stayed unmatched. This CDR3 has 15 amino acids. The CDR3 sequence is CASSTLTGWRSPLHF. The CDR3 nucleotides read TGTGCCAGCAGTACACTGACAGGGTGGCGGTCACCCCTCCACTTT.

V gene TRBV19 combines with J gene TRBJ2-4; maybe TRBD1 (5 bases). This CDR3 is built from 12 residues. Trimming removed 6 bases from V and 8 bases from J, with 11 bases in between. Germline-derived CDR1 and CDR2 are LNHDA and SQIVND (reference sequence). The CDR3 DNA reads as TGTGCCAGTAGGACAGTCGGTGACATTCAGTACTTC. Encoded protein: CASRTVGDIQYF.

The chain combines TRBV30 with TRBJ2-2, with TRBD2 as a possible D gene (6 bases). The CDR3 totals 17 residues. Germline CDR1 GTSNPN, CDR2 SVGIG (reference sequence). V lost 0 bases, J lost 2 bases, and 16 bases lay in between. CDR3 in amino acids: CAWSVRSGTSNTGELFF. CDR3 nucleotide sequence: TGTGCCTGGAGTGTACGTTCCGGGACTTCCAACACCGGGGAGCTGTTTTTT.

The J gene is TRBJ2-1, the V gene TRBV6-2 or TRBV6-3; TRBD2 might be the D (6 bases). The germline V gene has CDR1 MNHEY and CDR2 SVGEGT. The CDR3 length is 15 residues. Between the trimmed V and J ends, which lost 6 bases and 0 bases, there was a span of 12 bases. The CDR3 DNA reads TGTGCCAGCAGCCGCCTAGCGCCCTCCTACAATGAGCAGTTCTTC. Protein sequence: CASSRLAPSYNEQFF.

The V gene is TRBV6-6, the J gene TRBJ2-1, with 9 positions matching TRBD1. The CDR3 runs 15 residues. Germline-derived CDR1 and CDR2 are MNHNY and SVGAGI (reference sequence). V trimming: 3 bases; J trimming: 7 bases; junction bases outside the gene matches: 7. CDR3 sequence reads: CASSYQGTGRNEQFF. DNA for the CDR3: TGTGCCAGCAGTTATCAGGGGACAGGGAGGAATGAGCAGTTCTTC.

The chain employs TRBV4-1 and TRBJ1-1; D is undetermined. Trimming stripped 9 bases from V and 4 bases from J, with 18 bases between. The CDR3 spans 14 residues. From germline, CDR1 is MGHRA and CDR2 YSYEKL. The DNA of the CDR3 is TGCGCCAGTAGTGGGCCCCTTCGGGGCACTGAAGCTTTCTTT. This encodes CASSGPLRGTEAFF.

The chain is built from TRBV28 and TRBJ2-3; D not certain. Germline values: CDR1 MDHEN, CDR2 SYDVKM. V was cut by 7 bases and J by 0 bases, with 14 bases left in between. The CDR3 is 15 residues long. CDR3 amino acids: CASKTRWSSTDTQYF. The CDR3 DNA reads as TGTGCCAGCAAAACCCGGTGGTCTAGCACAGATACGCAGTATTTT.

This rearrangement joins TRBV6-2 or TRBV6-3 to TRBJ2-7; no clear D gene. This CDR3 is built from 17 residues. Trimming shortened V by 0 bases and J by 6 bases, and 21 bases separated the two germline ends. Looked up from germline, CDR1 is MNHEY and CDR2 is SVGEGT. The CDR3, as DNA: TGTGCCAGCAGTTACTCGAGAATTCGTACCTCCAGAGGCGAGCAGTACTTC. The encoded protein is CASSYSRIRTSRGEQYF.

In its sample, this clone was seen once. The V gene is TRBV18, the J gene TRBJ2-7; TRBD1 matches at 7 bases. The CDR3 has 14 residues. In germline, CDR1 is KGHSH, CDR2 LQKENI. The trim removed 3 bases at V and 2 bases at J, leaving 4 bases unmatched. The CDR3 loop is CASSPRQGPYEQYF. The DNA for the CDR3 is TGTGCCAGCTCACCCCGACAGGGTCCCTACGAGCAGTACTTC.

V and J are TRBV2 and TRBJ2-7; 10 bases map to TRBD2. CDR1 is SNHLY, CDR2 FYNNEI, per germline. With 4 bases clipped from V and 3 bases from J, the junction kept 3 bases outside the gene matches. The CDR3 sequence is 14 residues long. The CDR3 spells CASSAGTSDYEQYF. CDR3 sequence (DNA): TGTGCCAGCAGTGCCGGGACTAGCGACTACGAGCAGTACTTC.

V is TRBV6-2 or TRBV6-3 and J is TRBJ1-5; TRBD1 matches 10 bases. The CDR3 length is 14 residues. V trimming: 6 bases; J trimming: 7 bases; junction bases outside the gene matches: 6. Germline lookup yields CDR1 MNHEY and CDR2 SVGEGT. CDR3 sequence (DNA): TGTGCCAGCAGCTTTGGGACAGGGGTCCAGCCCCAGCATTTT. The encoded protein is CASSFGTGVQPQHF.

The chain is built from TRBV28 and TRBJ2-1, with TRBD2 identical over 7 bases. CDR1 and CDR2 (germline): MDHEN, SYDVKM. After removal of 6 bases from V and 4 bases from J, the junction contained 6 bases not matched to a gene. This CDR3 contains 14 residues. The CDR3 loop is CASRPGGTYNEQFF. CDR3 nucleotide sequence: TGTGCCAGCAGACCGGGGGGAACTTACAATGAGCAGTTCTTC.

This chain links TRBV19 with TRBJ2-1; the match to TRBD1 covers 9 bases. From germline, CDR1 is LNHDA and CDR2 SQIVND (reference sequence). V lost 4 bases to trimming and J lost 1 base; unmatched junction nucleotides: 11. The CDR3 sequence is 18 residues long. The CDR3 DNA reads as TGTGCCAGTAGTACCGGGACAGGGAGGTCTCGGTCCTACAATGAGCAGTTCTTC. Translation gives CASSTGTGRSRSYNEQFF.

This clone has more than one count but fewer than ten. The rearrangement links TRBV4-1 to TRBJ2-2; weak D call: TRBD1 (5 bases). With 4 bases removed from V and 1 base from J, the gap between germline ends came to 10 bases. CDR1 and CDR2 from the germline V gene are MGHRA and YSYEKL. The CDR3 extends over 15 amino acids. As DNA, the CDR3 is TGCGCCAGCAGCCCCCTCACAGGGAACACCGGGGAGCTGTTTTTT. Protein product: CASSPLTGNTGELFF.

The chain uses TRBV28 and TRBJ2-1, with a possible D match to TRBD1 (8 bases). The CDR3 covers 14 residues. Germline V gives CDR1 MDHEN, CDR2 SYDVKM. Trimming pared 8 bases from V and 4 bases from J, leaving 15 bases between. The CDR3 DNA reads TGTGCCAGCTACACAGGGGGGGTGTACAATGAGCAGTTCTTC. Translated: CASYTGGVYNEQFF.

This chain connects TRBV6-6 to TRBJ2-7, with 10 nucleotides matching TRBD2. CDR3 length equals 14 residues. V was clipped by 5 bases and J by 4 bases; unmatched bases: 5. CDR1 is MNHNY and CDR2 is SVGAGI in the germline V gene (reference sequence). The CDR3 DNA reads as TGTGCCAGCAGTCCAGCGGGAGGGCCATACGAGCAGTACTTC. Encoded protein: CASSPAGGPYEQYF.

The V and J genes are TRBV5-1 and TRBJ1-4; 12 bases line up with TRBD1. Trimming at V came to 6 bases and at J to 7 bases, leaving 7 bases not matched to a gene. The CDR3 covers 15 residues. Germline V gene data show CDR1 as SGHRS and CDR2 as YFSETQ. CDR3 DNA sequence: TGCGCCAGCAAAATGGGGGACAGGGGGCCTGAAAAACTGTTTTTT. It is translated as CASKMGDRGPEKLFF.

The V gene is TRBV11-2, the J gene TRBJ1-1, with D possibly TRBD1 on 6 matching bases. The CDR3 spans 16 residues. Germline CDR1 is SGHAT and CDR2 is FQNNGV. Between the trimmed V and J ends, which lost 5 bases and 1 base, there was a span of 17 bases. The CDR3 nucleotides are TGTGCCAGCAGCCGGAGGTGGACAGCTGAGAACACTGAAGCTTTCTTT. Translation gives CASSRRWTAENTEAFF.

V gene TRBV28 combines with J gene TRBJ2-7; 9 nucleotides agree with TRBD2. The CDR3 runs to 15 residues. The V segment lost 6 bases and the J segment 1 base; nucleotides outside the gene matches: 7. Germline-derived CDR1 and CDR2 are MDHEN and SYDVKM. The CDR3 nucleotides read TGTGCCAGCAGCGATAGCGGGAGTCCTTCCTACGAGCAGTACTTC. This codes for CASSDSGSPSYEQYF.

The J gene is TRBJ2-7, the V gene TRBV24-1; D gene uncertain. The germline gives CDR1 KGHDR, CDR2 SFDVKD. V dropped 4 bases and J dropped 9 bases, with 15 bases sitting between them. This CDR3 is 13 amino acids long. CDR3 bases: TGTGCCACCAGTGAGCCCTCGAAGCCCGTGCAGTACTTC. Translation gives CATSEPSKPVQYF.

The gene calls are TRBV5-1 and TRBJ2-6; TRBD2 matches 11 bases. The CDR3 covers 20 residues. CDR1 and CDR2 (germline): SGHRS, YFSETQ. V was pared by 0 bases and J by 1 base, with 9 bases of the junction left unmatched. For the CDR3, the DNA is TGCGCCAGCAGCTTGGGTAGTAGCGGGGGGGGCCCTTCTGGGGCCAACGTCCTGACTTTC. Translating gives CASSLGSSGGGPSGANVLTF.

This clone was picked up a small number of times. The V call is TRBV7-9, the J call TRBJ1-2; 11 nucleotides line up with TRBD1. From germline, CDR1 is SEHNR and CDR2 FQNEAQ (reference sequence). The CDR3 runs 14 residues. After removal of 4 bases from V and 7 bases from J, the junction contained 5 bases not matched to a gene. DNA of the CDR3: TGTGCCAGCAGCTCAAGGGACAGGGGGGCTGGCTACACCTTC. This encodes CASSSRDRGAGYTF.

The chain combines TRBV5-8 with TRBJ2-5, with D maybe TRBD2 (6 bases). V shed 0 bases and J shed 3 bases, with 15 bases lying between them. Germline assignment: CDR1 SGHTS and CDR2 YDEGEE. The CDR3 runs to 16 residues. CDR3 protein: CASSLVGAGKKETQYF. CDR3 DNA sequence: TGTGCCAGCAGCTTGGTCGGGGCGGGAAAGAAAGAGACCCAGTACTTC. The full variable domain, completed using reference TRBV5-8 and TRBJ2-5, is EAGVTQSPTHLIKTRGQQATLRCSPISGHTSVYWYQQALGLGLQFLLWYDEGEERNRGNFPPRFSGRQFPNYSSELNVNALELEDSALYLCASSLVGAGKKETQYFGPGTRLLVL.

This clone was found many times. The sample holds other DNA sequences that translate to the same CDR3. V usage is TRBV14 and J usage is TRBJ2-1; D remains ambiguous. This CDR3 has 12 residues. Germline-derived CDR1 and CDR2 are SGHDN and FVKESK. The ends were cut back, 3 bases at V and 7 bases at J, with 7 bases in the middle. The CDR3 spells CASSQQANEQFF. CDR3 nucleotide sequence: TGTGCCAGCAGCCAGCAAGCTAATGAGCAGTTCTTC.

This chain links TRBV7-2 with TRBJ2-7; D is ambiguous. The CDR3 loop spans 16 amino acids. Deletions cut 2 bases from V and 4 bases from J, with 18 bases between. Germline V CDR1 and CDR2: SGHTA, FQGNSA. The CDR3 bases are TGTGCCAGCAGCTTATGGGTTAACAGAGACCGGTACGAGCAGTACTTC. Translating gives CASSLWVNRDRYEQYF.

The V call is TRBV2, the J call TRBJ1-5, with 10 bases matching TRBD1. The CDR3 is 18 amino acids. Per germline, CDR1 SNHLY and CDR2 FYNNEI. Trimming removed 7 bases from V and 2 bases from J; junction bases left unmatched: 14. The CDR3 DNA reads as TGTGCCAGCAATTTGGCGGGACAGGGGCTCGGTGGCAATCAGCCCCAGCATTTT. It codes for CASNLAGQGLGGNQPQHF.

As for this clone: The CDR3 ends on some other residue instead of the conserved phenylalanine or tryptophan, so this is likely a read error. The limits of the CDR3 on the DNA are not certain, so only TCRdb's listed CDR3 is given. The chain links TRBV28 to TRBJ2-7; TRBD2, the table's D call, lacks a check against the DNA. CDR1 and CDR2 (germline): MDHEN, SYDVKM. A total of 12 residues make up the CDR3, ends included. CDR3 in amino acids: CASSFPRELVVL.

The chain uses TRBV7-2 and TRBJ2-7, with TRBD2 matching over 7 bases. Germline assignment: CDR1 SGHTA and CDR2 FQGNSA. The CDR3 is made up of 16 amino acids. V shed 4 bases, J shed 0 bases, and the junction held 9 bases outside the gene matches. CDR3 region: CASSSLLAGPSYEQYF. In DNA, the CDR3 is TGTGCCAGCAGCTCCCTCTTAGCGGGTCCCTCCTACGAGCAGTACTTC.

In its sample, this clone was seen a few times. The V gene is TRBV6-5, the J gene TRBJ2-2; D call uncertain. Trimming cost V 6 bases and J 4 bases, with 12 bases left between them. Germline V gives CDR1 MNHEY, CDR2 SVGAGI. The CDR3 has 14 amino acids. CDR3 amino acids: CASSPPYTTGELFF. CDR3 in DNA: TGTGCCAGCAGCCCCCCGTACACCACCGGGGAGCTGTTTTTT.